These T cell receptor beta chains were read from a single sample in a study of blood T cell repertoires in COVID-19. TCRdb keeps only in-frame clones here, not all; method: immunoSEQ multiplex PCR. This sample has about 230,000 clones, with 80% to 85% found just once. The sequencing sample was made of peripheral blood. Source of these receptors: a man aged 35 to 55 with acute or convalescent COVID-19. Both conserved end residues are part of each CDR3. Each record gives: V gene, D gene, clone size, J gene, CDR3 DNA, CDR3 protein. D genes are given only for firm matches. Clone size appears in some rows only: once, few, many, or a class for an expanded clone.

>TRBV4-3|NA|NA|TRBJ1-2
TGCGCCAGCAGCCAAGGAACCCCAGATCATTATGGCTACACCTTC
CASSQGTPDHYGYTF
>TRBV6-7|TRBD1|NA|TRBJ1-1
TGTGCCAGCAGTCGACGGACAGGGGCCACTGAAGCTTTCTTT
CASSRRTGATEAFF
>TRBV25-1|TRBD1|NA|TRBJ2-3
TGTGCCAGCAGTCTTGACAGGGACCCCACAGATACGCAGTATTTT
CASSLDRDPTDTQYF
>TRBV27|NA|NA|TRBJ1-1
TGTGCCAGCAGCCATATGAACAAGAACACTGAAGCTTTCTTT
CASSHMNKNTEAFF
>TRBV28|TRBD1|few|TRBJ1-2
TGTGCCAGCAGTGGAGACCGGGACAGGTCCTATGGCTACACCTTC
CASSGDRDRSYGYTF
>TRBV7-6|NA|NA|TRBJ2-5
TGTGCCAGCAGCTTATTCGGCGTCCCAGGGCGGGAGACCCAGTACTTC
CASSLFGVPGRETQYF
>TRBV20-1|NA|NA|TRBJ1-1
TGCAGTGCTAGATCCGGGACTGAAGCTTTCTTT
CSARSGTEAFF
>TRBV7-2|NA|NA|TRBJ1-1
TGTGCCAGCAGCTTAGTAGCGCCAGGAGAAGCTTTCTTT
CASSLVAPGEAFF
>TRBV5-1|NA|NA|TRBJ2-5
TGCGCCAGCAGCTTGGAAGGACAGCAAGAGACCCAGTACTTC
CASSLEGQQETQYF
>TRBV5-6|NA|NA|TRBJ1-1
TGTGCCAGCAGCTTCATCGGACAGACCCTGAACACTGAAGCTTTCTTT
CASSFIGQTLNTEAFF
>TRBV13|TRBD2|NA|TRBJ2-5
TGTGCCAGCAGCATCAGCGGGGTACAAGAGACCCAGTACTTC
CASSISGVQETQYF
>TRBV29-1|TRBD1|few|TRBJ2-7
TGCAGCGTGAGTGACCCCCGCGGGACAGGAATCTACGAGCAGTACTTC
CSVSDPRGTGIYEQYF
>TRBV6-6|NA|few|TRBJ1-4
TGTGCCAGCAGGGAGGAGGCACTGAAAGAACTGTTTTTT
CASREEALKELFF
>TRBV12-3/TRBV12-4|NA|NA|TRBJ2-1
TGTGCCAGCAGCCATAGCGCCCACAATGAGCAGTTCTTC
CASSHSAHNEQFF
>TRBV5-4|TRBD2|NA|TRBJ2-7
TGTGCCAGCAGCCCTGGCCCCGGGACTAGAATCTCCTACGAGCAGTACTTC
CASSPGPGTRISYEQYF
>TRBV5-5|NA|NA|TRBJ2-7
TGTGCCAGCAGCGACGGACAGTCACTCCTCTCCTACGAGCAGTACTTC
CASSDGQSLLSYEQYF
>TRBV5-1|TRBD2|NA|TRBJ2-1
TGCGCCAGCAGCCGCGACGCTAGCGGGAGTTCCTACAATGAGCAGTTCTTC
CASSRDASGSSYNEQFF
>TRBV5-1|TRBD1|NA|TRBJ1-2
TGCGCCAGCAGACAGGGGGAAGGGAATGGCTACACCTTC
CASRQGEGNGYTF
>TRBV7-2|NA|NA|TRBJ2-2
TGTGCCAGCACCCTTTTAGTGTCCGTGGACACCGCGAACACCGGGGAGCTGTTTTTT
CASTLLVSVDTANTGELFF
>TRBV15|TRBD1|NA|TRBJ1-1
TGTGCCACCAGCAGAGACAGGGCGACAGGGGGGAAAGGGACTGAAGCTTTCTTT
CATSRDRATGGKGTEAFF
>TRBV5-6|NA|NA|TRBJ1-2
TGTGCCAGCAGCCTGGGGGGACAAAGCTATGGCTACACCTTC
CASSLGGQSYGYTF
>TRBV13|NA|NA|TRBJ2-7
TGTGCCAGCAGCTTAGGTAGGACTACCAACTACGAGCAGTACTTC
CASSLGRTTNYEQYF
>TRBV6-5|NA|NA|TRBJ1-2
TGTGCCAGCAGTTACTCCCAAGGAGGGCCAGGCTATGGCTACACCTTC
CASSYSQGGPGYGYTF
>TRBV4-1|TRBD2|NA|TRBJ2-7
TGCGCCAGCAGCGGCCGGACTAGCGGGGAAAACTACGAGCAGTACTTC
CASSGRTSGENYEQYF
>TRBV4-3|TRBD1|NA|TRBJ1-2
TGCGCCAGCAGCCATACAGGGGAGGTCTATGGCTACACCTTC
CASSHTGEVYGYTF
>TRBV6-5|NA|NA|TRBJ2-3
TGTGCCAGCAGTTACTCGAGCCAGGGTAGAGATACGCAGTATTTT
CASSYSSQGRDTQYF
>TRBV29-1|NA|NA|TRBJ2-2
TGCAGCGCTACAACAGGCACCGGGGAGCTGTTTTTT
CSATTGTGELFF
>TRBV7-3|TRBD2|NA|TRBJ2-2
TGTGCCAGCAGCGTTAGCGGGAGGTTCGCCGGGGAGCTGTTTTTT
CASSVSGRFAGELFF
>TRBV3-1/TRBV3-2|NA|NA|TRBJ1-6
TGTGCCAGCAGCCTTGAGGCGGGGATTTCACCCCTCCACTTT
CASSLEAGISPLHF
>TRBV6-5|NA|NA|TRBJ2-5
TGTGCCTCCTCCGTTCCGGGTAATAGGGAGACCCAGTACTTC
CASSVPGNRETQYF
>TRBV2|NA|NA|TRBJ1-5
TGTGCCAGCAGGATCAACTCCTATCAGCCCCAGCATTTT
CASRINSYQPQHF
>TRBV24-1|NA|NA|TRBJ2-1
TGTGCCACCAGTGACCAGTACGTCGATGAGCAGTTCTTC
CATSDQYVDEQFF
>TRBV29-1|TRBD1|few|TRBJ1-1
TGCAGCGTTCAGGGGGACAGTAGGACTGAAGCTTTCTTT
CSVQGDSRTEAFF
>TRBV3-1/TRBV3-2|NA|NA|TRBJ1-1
TGTGCCAGCAGCGTTATTCGGGGCACTGAAGCTTTCTTT
CASSVIRGTEAFF
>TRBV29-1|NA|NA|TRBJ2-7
TGCAGCGTTGAAGAGGGAGACTCGTACGAGCAGTACTTC
CSVEEGDSYEQYF
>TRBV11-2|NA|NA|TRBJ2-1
TGTGCCAGCAGCGACAAAGGCAGGACTACAAGCAATGAGCAGTTCTTC
CASSDKGRTTSNEQFF
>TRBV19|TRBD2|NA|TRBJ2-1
TGTGCCAGTAGTACCCCAACTAGCGGGAGACAAGCTGAGCAGTTCTTC
CASSTPTSGRQAEQFF
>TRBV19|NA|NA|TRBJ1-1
TGTGCCAGTAACCCCCCCAGGCTCGGCACTGAAGCTTTCTTT
CASNPPRLGTEAFF
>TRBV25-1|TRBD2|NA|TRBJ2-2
TGTGCCAGCAGTGACCGGACTAGCGGGAGTGGCGGGGAGCTGTTTTTT
CASSDRTSGSGGELFF
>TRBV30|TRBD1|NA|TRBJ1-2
TGTGCCTGGAGTTTCAGGGGGAGCTATGGCTACACCTTC
CAWSFRGSYGYTF
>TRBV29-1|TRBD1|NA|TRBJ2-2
TGCAGCGTTGAACCGCAGGGGGCCCCCGGGGAGCTGTTTTTT
CSVEPQGAPGELFF
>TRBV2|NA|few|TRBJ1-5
TGTGCCAGCAGTGATTGGGCCGCGACCCAGCCCCAGCATTTT
CASSDWAATQPQHF
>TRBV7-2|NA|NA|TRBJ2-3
TGTGCCAGCAGCTTTCAGGCAGATACGCAGTATTTT
CASSFQADTQYF